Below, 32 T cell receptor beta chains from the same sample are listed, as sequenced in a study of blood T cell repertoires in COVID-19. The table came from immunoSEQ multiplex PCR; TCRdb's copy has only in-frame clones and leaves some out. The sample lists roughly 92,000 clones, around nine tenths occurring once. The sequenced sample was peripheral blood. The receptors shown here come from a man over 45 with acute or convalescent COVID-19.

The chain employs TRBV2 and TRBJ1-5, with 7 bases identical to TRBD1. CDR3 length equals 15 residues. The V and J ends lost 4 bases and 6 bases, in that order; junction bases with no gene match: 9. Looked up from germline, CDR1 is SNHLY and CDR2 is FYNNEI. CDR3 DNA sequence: TGTGCCAGCAGTGTCCCCAGGGGGGTTGGTCAGCCCCAGCATTTT. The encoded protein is CASSVPRGVGQPQHF.

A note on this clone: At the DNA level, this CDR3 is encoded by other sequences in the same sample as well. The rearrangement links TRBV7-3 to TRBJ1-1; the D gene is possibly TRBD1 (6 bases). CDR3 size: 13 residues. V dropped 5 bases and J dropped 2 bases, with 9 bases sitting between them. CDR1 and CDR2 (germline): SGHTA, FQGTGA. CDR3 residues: CASSLGQNTEAFF. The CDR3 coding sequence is TGTGCCAGCAGCCTGGGACAAAACACTGAAGCTTTCTTT.

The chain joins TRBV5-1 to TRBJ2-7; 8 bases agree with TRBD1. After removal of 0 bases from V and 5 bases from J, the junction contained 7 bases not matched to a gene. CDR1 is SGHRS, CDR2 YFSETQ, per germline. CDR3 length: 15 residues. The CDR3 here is CASSLVQGAGNEQYF. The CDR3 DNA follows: TGCGCCAGCAGCTTGGTTCAGGGGGCAGGCAACGAGCAGTACTTC.

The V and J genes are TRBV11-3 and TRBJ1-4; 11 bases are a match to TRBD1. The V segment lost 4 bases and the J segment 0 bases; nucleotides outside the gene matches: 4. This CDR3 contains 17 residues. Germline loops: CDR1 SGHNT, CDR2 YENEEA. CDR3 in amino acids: CASSSRDRGSTNEKLFF. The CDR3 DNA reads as TGTGCCAGCAGCTCCAGGGACAGGGGGTCAACTAATGAAAAACTGTTTTTT.

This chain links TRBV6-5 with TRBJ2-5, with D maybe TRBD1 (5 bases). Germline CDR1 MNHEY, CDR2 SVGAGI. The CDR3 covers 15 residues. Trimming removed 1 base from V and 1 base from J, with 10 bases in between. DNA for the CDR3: TGTGCCAGCAGTTACTTAGGGGCTCGCCAAGAGACCCAGTACTTC. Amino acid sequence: CASSYLGARQETQYF.

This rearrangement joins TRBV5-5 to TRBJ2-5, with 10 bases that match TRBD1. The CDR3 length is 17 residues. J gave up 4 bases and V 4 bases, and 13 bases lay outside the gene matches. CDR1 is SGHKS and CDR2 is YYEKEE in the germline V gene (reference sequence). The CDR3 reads CASSPRTGGRGGETQYF. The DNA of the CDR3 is TGTGCCAGCAGCCCCCGGACAGGGGGACGTGGGGGAGAGACCCAGTACTTC.

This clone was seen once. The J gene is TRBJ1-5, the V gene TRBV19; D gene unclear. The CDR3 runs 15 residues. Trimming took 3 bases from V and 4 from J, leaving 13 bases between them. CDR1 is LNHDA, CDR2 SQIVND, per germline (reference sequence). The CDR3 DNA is TGTGCCAGTAGTATCGTAGGGAGCGGGAATCAGCCCCAGCATTTT. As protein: CASSIVGSGNQPQHF.

CDR3 loop: CAWTPQGNTEAFF. CDR3 nucleotides: TGTGCCTGGACCCCACAGGGGAACACTGAAGCTTTCTTT. V gene TRBV30 combines with J gene TRBJ1-1; tentatively, D is TRBD1 (6 bases). The CDR3 loop spans 13 amino acids. V lost 4 bases, J lost 1 base, and 10 bases lay in between. The germline V gene has CDR1 GTSNPN and CDR2 SVGIG (reference sequence).

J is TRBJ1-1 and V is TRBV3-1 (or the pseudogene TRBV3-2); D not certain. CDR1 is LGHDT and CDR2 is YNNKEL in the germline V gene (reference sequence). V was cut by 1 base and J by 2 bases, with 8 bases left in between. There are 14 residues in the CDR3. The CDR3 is CASSQAWSNTEAFF. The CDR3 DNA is TGTGCCAGCAGCCAAGCATGGAGCAACACTGAAGCTTTCTTT.

CDR3 sequence (DNA): TGCGCCAGCAGTGATGGACAGGAGGGTCAGCCCCAGCATTTT. Translating it yields CASSDGQEGQPQHF. This chain links TRBV10-1 with TRBJ1-5; 7 nucleotides align to TRBD1. Germline V gives CDR1 WNHNN, CDR2 SYGVQD (reference sequence). The ends lost 3 bases at V and 6 bases at J; junction bases unmatched: 5. The CDR3 sequence is 14 residues long.

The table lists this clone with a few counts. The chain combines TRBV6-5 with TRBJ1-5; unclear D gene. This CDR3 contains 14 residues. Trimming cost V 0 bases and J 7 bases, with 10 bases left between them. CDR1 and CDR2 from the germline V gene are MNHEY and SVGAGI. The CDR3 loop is CASSYSREGQPQHF. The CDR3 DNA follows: TGTGCCAGCAGTTACTCGAGGGAAGGACAGCCCCAGCATTTT.

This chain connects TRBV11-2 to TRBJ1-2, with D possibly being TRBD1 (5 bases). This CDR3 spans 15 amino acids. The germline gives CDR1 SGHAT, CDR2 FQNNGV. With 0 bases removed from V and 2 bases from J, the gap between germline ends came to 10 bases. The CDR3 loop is CASSLEFPGNYGYTF. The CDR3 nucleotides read TGTGCCAGCAGCTTAGAGTTTCCAGGGAACTATGGCTACACCTTC.

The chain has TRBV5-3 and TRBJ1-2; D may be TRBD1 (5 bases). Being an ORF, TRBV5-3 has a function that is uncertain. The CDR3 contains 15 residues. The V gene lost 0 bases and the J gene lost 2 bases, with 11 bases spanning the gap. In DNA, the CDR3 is TGTGCCAGAAGCTTGGATGGAGGGGCGAACTATGGCTACACCTTC. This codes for CARSLDGGANYGYTF.

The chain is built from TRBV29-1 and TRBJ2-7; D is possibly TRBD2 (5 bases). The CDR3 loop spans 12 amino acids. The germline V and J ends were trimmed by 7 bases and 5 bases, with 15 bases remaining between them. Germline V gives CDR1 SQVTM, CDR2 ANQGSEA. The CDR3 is CSAQTEGHEQYF. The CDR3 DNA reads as TGCAGCGCCCAAACTGAGGGCCACGAGCAGTACTTC.

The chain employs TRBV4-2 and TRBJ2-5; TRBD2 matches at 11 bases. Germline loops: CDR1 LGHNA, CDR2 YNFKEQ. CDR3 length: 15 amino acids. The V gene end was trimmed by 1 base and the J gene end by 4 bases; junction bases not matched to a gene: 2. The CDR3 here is CASSQGTSGRETQYF. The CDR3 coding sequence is TGTGCCAGCAGCCAAGGTACTAGCGGGAGAGAGACCCAGTACTTC.

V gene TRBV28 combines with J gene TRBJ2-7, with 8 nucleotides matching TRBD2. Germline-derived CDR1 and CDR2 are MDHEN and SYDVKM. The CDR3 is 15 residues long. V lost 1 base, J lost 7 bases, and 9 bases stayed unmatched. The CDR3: CASSLYSGGPGEQYF. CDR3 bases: TGTGCCAGCAGTTTATATTCGGGAGGGCCAGGGGAGCAGTACTTC.

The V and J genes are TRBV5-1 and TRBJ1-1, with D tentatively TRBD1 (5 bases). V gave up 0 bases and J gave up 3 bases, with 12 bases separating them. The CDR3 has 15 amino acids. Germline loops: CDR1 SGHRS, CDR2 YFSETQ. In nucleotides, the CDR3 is TGCGCCAGCAGCTTGGCAGGGACTAGAGACACTGAAGCTTTCTTT. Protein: CASSLAGTRDTEAFF.

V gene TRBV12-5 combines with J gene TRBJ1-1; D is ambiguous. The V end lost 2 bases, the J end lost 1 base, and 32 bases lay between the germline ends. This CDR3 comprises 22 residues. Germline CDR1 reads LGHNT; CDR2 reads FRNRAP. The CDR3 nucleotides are TGTGCTAGTGGTTTGTCGGCAGGTGCTCTTCGAACACCCAATAACAGGAACACTGAAGCTTTCTTT. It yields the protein CASGLSAGALRTPNNRNTEAFF.

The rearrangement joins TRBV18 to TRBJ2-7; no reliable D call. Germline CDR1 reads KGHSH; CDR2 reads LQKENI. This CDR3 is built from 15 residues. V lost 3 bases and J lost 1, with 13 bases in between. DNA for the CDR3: TGTGCCAGCTCACCGGTGTCGACACTGTCCTACGAGCAGTACTTC. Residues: CASSPVSTLSYEQYF.

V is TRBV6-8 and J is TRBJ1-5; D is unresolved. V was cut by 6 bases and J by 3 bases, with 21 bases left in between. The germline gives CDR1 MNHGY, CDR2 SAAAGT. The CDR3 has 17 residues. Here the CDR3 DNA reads TGTGCCAGCAGAAGATCTGACCTACTGGAGAACAATCAGCCCCAGCATTTT. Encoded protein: CASRRSDLLENNQPQHF.

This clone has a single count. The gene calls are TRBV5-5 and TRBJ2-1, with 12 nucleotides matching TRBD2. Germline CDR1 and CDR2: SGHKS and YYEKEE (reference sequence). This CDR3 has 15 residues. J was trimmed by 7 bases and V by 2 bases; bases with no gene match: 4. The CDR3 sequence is CASSLRLAGVNEQFF. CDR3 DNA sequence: TGTGCCAGCAGCTTACGACTAGCGGGAGTGAATGAGCAGTTCTTC.

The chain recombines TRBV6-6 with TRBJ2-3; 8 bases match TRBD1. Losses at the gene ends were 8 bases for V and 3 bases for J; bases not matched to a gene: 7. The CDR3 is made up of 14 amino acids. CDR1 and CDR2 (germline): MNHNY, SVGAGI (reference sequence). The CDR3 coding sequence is TGTGCCAGCGGTCCGGGACAGGTAACAGATACGCAGTATTTT. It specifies CASGPGQVTDTQYF.

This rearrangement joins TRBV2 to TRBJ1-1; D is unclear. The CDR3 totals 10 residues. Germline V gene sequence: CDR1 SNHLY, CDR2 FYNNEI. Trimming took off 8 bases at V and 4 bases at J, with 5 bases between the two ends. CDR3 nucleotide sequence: TGTGCCAGCCCCAGCACTGAAGCTTTCTTT. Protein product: CASPSTEAFF. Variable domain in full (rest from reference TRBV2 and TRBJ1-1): EPEVTQTPSHQVTQMGQEVILRCVPISNHLYFYWYRQILGQKVEFLVSFYNNEISEKSEIFDDQFSVERPDGSNFTLKIRSTKLEDSAMYFCASPSTEAFFGQGTRLTVV.

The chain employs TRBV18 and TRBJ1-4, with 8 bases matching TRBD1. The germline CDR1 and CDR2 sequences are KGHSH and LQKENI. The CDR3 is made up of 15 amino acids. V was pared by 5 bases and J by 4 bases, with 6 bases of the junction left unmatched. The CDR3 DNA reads TGTGCCAGCTCAGTCCAGGGGGCGAGTAATGAAAAACTGTTTTTT. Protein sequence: CASSVQGASNEKLFF. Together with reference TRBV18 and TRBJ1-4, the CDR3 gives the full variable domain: NAGVMQNPRHLVRRRGQEARLRCSPMKGHSHVYWYRQLPEEGLKFMVYLQKENIIDESGMPKERFSAEFPKEGPSILRIQQVVRGDSAAYFCASSVQGASNEKLFFGSGTQLSVL.

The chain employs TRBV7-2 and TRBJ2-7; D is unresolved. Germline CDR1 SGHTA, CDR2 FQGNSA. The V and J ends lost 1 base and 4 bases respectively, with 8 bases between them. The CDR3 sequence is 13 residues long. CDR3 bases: TGTGCCAGCAGCTTAGGAGCAGGTTACGAGCAGTACTTC. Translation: CASSLGAGYEQYF.

CDR3 sequence: CASSQDVASYSGEQYF. Written as DNA, the CDR3 is TGTGCCAGCAGCCAAGATGTAGCTTCCTACTCGGGGGAGCAGTACTTC. The chain recombines TRBV14 with TRBJ2-7, with D possibly TRBD2 on 5 matching bases. CDR1 SGHDN and CDR2 FVKESK come from the germline V gene. This CDR3 is 16 amino acids long. Deletions cut 0 bases from V and 7 bases from J, with 19 bases between. Together with reference TRBV14 and TRBJ2-7, the CDR3 gives the full variable domain: EAGVTQFPSHSVIEKGQTVTLRCDPISGHDNLYWYRRVMGKEIKFLLHFVKESKQDESGMPNNRFLAERTGGTYSTLKVQPAELEDSGVYFCASSQDVASYSGEQYFGPGTRLTVT.

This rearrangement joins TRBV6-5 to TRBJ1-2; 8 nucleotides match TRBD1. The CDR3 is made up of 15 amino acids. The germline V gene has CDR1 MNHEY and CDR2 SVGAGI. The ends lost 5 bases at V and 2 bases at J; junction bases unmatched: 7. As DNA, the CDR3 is TGTGCCAGCAGTAACGGACAGGGAAAGAACTATGGCTACACCTTC. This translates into CASSNGQGKNYGYTF.

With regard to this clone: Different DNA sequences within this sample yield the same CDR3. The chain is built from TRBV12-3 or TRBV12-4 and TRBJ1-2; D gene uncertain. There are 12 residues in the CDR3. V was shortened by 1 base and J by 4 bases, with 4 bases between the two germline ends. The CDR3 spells CASSLGPYGYTF. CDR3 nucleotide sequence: TGTGCCAGCAGTTTAGGGCCCTATGGCTACACCTTC.

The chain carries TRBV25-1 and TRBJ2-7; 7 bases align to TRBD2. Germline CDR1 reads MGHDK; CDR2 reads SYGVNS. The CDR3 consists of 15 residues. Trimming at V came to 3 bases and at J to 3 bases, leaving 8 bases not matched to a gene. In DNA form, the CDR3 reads TGTGCCAGCAGTGACTCCCGCCGGGACTACTACGAGCAGTACTTC. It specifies CASSDSRRDYYEQYF.

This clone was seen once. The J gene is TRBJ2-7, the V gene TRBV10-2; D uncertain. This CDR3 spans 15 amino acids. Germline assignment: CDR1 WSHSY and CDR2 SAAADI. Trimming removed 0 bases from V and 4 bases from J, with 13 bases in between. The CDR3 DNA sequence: TGCGCCAGCAGTGAGTCGAGTTTTGGGCTGTACGAGCAGTACTTC. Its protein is CASSESSFGLYEQYF.

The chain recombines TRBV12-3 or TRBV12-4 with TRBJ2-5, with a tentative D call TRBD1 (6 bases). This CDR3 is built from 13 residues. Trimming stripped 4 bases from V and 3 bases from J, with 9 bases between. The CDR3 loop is CASSYGGEETQYF. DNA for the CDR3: TGTGCCAGCAGTTATGGGGGCGAAGAGACCCAGTACTTC.

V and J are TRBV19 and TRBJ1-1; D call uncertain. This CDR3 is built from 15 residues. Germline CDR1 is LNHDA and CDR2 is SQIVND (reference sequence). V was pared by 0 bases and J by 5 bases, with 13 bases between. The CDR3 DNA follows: TGTGCCAGTAGTATAGATCTGAGGCAGCTGACTGAAGCTTTCTTT. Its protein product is CASSIDLRQLTEAFF. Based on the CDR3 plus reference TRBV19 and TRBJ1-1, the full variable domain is DGGITQSPKYLFRKEGQNVTLSCEQNLNHDAMYWYRQDPGQGLRLIYYSQIVNDFQKGDIAEGYSVSREKKESFPLTVTSAQKNPTAFYLCASSIDLRQLTEAFFGQGTRLTVV.